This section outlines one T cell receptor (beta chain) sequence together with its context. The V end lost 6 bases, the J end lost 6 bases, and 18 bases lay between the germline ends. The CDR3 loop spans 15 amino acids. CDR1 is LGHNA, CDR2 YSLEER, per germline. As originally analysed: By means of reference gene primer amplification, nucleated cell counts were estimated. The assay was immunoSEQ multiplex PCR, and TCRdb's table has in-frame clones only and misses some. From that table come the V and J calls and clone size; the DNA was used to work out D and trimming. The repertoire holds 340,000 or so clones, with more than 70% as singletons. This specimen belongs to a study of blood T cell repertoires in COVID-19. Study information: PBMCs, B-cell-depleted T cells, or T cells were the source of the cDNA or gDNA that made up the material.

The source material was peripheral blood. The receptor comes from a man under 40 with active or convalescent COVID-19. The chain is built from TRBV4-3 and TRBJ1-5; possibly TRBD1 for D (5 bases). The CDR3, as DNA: TGCGCCAGCAGTAGGCTTCGGGGGGTAAGTCAGCCCCAGCATTTT. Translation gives CASSRLRGVSQPQHF.